This T cell receptor (beta chain) was sequenced for a study of shared clonotypes between healthy human individuals. Findings of the study overall: Around 5% was the fraction of naive CD4 clonotypes found shared across a few donors. Naive subsets usually exceeded memory subsets in estimated richness.

As processed by the authors: Sequence data from immunoSEQ were junction-only and lacked quality scores; consequently, filtering differed. The table came from immunoSEQ multiplex PCR; TCRdb's copy has only in-frame clones and leaves some out. The DNA was the basis for D and trimming; V, J and clone size are from that table. Of 2.3 million or so clones listed, about 92% were seen once; the top ten hold roughly 0.36%. As concerns this clone: Its matching antigen is unknown.

CDR3 length: 15 amino acids. V lost 4 bases and J lost 8, with 21 bases in between. Germline V CDR1 and CDR2: SGDLS, YYNGEE. The receptor was isolated from a man younger than 35 in good health. Some clones in this sample may be carry-over from other donors' samples. Sample: naive CD4+ T cells from PBMCs. Subset: CD45RA+ positively selected. This chain uses TRBV9 with TRBJ1-2; perhaps TRBD1 as D (5 bases). CDR3 sequence (DNA): TGTGCCAGCAGCTTTCGGGACGGTGGCGATTACGGCTACACCTTC. This gives the protein CASSFRDGGDYGYTF.